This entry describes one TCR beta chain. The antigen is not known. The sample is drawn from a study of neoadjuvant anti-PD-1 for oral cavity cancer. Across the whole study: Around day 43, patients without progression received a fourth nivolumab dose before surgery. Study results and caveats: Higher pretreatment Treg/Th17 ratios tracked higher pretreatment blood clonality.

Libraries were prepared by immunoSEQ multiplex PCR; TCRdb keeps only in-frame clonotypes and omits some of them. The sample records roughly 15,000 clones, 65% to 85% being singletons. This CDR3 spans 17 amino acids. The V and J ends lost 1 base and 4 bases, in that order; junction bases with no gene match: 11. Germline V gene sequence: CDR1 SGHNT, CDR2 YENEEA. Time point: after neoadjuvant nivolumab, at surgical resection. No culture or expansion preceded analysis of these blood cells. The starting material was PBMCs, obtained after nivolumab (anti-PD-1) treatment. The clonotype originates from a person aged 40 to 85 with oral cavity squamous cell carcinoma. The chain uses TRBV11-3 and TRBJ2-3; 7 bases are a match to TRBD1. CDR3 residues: CASSLGSSTGRADTQYF. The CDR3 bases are TGTGCCAGCAGCTTAGGCAGTTCGACAGGGCGGGCAGATACGCAGTATTTT. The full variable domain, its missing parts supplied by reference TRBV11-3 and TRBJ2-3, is EAGVVQSPRYKIIEKKQPVAFWCNPISGHNTLYWYLQNLGQGPELLIRYENEEAVDDSQLPKDRFSAERLKGVDSTLKIQPAELGDSAVYLCASSLGSSTGRADTQYFGPGTRLTVL.